The TCR beta chain described here comes from a study of post-analysis software for immune sequencing data. Regarding the study as a whole: Controls had lower frequencies than patients of five or six TRBV segments, which included TRBV5-6, TRBV5-1 and TRBV20-1.

Libraries were made from TCR beta cDNA, and they carried unique molecular identifiers. TCRdb reanalysed the PCR reads using MiXCR and keeps one entry per CDR3 protein. The profile shows 650,000 to 900,000 distinct CDR3 sequences, 46% of them singletons. Trimming removed 12 bases from V and 7 bases from J; junction bases left unmatched: 10. Germline V lookup: CDR1 KGHDR, CDR2 SFDVKD. The CDR3 has 14 residues. As concerns this clonotype: Its specificity is unknown.

The specimen sequenced was blood. The clonotype comes from a girl aged 10 to 17 with multiple sclerosis. This rearrangement joins TRBV24-1 to TRBJ2-1; 11 positions agree with TRBD2. The CDR3 DNA reads as TGTGCCTCCTCGACTAGCGGGAAGGGGAATGAGCAGTTCTTC. This sequence encodes CASSTSGKGNEQFF.